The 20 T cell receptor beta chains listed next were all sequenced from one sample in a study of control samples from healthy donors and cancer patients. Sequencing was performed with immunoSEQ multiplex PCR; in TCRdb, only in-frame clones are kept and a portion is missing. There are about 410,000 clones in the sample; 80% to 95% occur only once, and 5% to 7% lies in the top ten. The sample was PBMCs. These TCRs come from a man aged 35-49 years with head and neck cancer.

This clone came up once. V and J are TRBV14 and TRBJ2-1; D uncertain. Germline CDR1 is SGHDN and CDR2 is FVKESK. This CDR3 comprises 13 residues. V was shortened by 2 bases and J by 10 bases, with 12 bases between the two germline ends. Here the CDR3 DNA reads TGTGCCAGCAGCCAATTTACCCTCTGGGAGCAGTTCTTC. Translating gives CASSQFTLWEQFF.

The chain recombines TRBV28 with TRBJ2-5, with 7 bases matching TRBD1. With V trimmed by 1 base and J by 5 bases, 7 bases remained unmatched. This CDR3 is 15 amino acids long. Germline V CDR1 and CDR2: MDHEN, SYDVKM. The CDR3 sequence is CASSLFQGVTETQYF. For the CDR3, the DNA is TGTGCCAGCAGTTTATTCCAGGGGGTGACGGAGACCCAGTACTTC. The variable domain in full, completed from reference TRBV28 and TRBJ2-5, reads DVKVTQSSRYLVKRTGEKVFLECVQDMDHENMFWYRQDPGLGLRLIYFSYDVKMKEKGDIPEGYSVSREKKERFSLILESASTNQTSMYLCASSLFQGVTETQYFGPGTRLLVL.

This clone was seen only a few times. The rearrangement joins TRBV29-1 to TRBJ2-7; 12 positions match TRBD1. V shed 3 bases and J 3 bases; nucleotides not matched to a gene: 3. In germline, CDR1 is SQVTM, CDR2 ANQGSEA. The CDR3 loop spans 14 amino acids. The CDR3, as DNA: TGCAGCGTTGACGGGACAGGGGGCGTCTACGAGCAGTACTTC. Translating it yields CSVDGTGGVYEQYF.

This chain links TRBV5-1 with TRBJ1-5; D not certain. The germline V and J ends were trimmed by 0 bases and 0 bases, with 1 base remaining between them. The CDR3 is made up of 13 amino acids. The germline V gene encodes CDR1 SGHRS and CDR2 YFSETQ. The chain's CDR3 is CASSLGSNQPQHF. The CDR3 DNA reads TGCGCCAGCAGCTTGGGTAGCAATCAGCCCCAGCATTTT.

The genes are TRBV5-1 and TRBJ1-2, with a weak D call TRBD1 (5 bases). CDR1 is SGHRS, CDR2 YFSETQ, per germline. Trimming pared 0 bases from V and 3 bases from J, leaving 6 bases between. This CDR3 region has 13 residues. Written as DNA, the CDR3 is TGCGCCAGCAGCTTGGTAGGGGACTATGGCTACACCTTC. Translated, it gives CASSLVGDYGYTF.

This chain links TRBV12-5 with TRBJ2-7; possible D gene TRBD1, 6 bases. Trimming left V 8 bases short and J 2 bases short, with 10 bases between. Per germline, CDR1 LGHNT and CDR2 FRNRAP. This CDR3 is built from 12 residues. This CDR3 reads CASRGQTYEQYF. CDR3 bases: TGTGCTAGTCGGGGACAAACCTACGAGCAGTACTTC. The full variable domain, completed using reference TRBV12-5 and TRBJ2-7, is DARVTQTPRHKVTEMGQEVTMRCQPILGHNTVFWYRQTMMQGLELLAYFRNRAPLDDSGMPKDRFSAEMPDATLATLKIQPSEPRDSAVYFCASRGQTYEQYFGPGTRLTVT.

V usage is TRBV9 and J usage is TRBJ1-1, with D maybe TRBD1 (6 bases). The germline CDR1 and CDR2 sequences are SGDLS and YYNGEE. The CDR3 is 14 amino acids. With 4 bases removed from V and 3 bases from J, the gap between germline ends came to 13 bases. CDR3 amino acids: CASSPRGRDTEAFF. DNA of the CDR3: TGTGCCAGCAGCCCCAGGGGTAGGGACACTGAAGCTTTCTTT.

The CDR3, as DNA: TGTGCCTGGAGTGGAGGCCTAGCGGGGGGACATGAGCAGTTCTTC. This gives the protein CAWSGGLAGGHEQFF. J is TRBJ2-1 and V is TRBV30; 11 nucleotides line up with TRBD2. CDR3 length equals 15 residues. Trimming removed 1 base from V and 8 bases from J; junction bases left unmatched: 7. Germline V CDR1 and CDR2: GTSNPN, SVGIG (reference sequence).

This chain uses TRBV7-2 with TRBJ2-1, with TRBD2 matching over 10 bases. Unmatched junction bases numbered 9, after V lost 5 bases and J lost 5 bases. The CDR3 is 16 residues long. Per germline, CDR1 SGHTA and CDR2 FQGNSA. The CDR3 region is CASSPKTSGANNEQFF. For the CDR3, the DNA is TGTGCCAGCAGCCCCAAAACTAGCGGGGCAAACAATGAGCAGTTCTTC.

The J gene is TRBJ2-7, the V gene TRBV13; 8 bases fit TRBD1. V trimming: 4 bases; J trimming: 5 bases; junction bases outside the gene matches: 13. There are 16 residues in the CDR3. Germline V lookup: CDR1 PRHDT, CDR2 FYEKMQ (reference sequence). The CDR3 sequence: CASSSQTGVPGHEQYF. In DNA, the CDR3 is TGTGCCAGCAGCTCACAGACAGGGGTTCCTGGGCACGAGCAGTACTTC.

DNA for the CDR3: TGTGCCAGCAGTGAGGATGGCGGACGCACTGAAGCTTTCTTT. This encodes CASSEDGGRTEAFF. The gene calls are TRBV25-1 and TRBJ1-1; D not resolved. The CDR3 covers 14 residues. With 3 bases removed from V and 4 bases from J, the gap between germline ends came to 12 bases. Germline values: CDR1 MGHDK, CDR2 SYGVNS.

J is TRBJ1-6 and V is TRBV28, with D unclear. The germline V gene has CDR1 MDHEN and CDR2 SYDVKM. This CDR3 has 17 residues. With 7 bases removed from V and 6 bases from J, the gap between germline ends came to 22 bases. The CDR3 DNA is TGTGCCAGCAAATTACCTCTAGGCCGCGGTGGTAATTCACCCCTCCACTTT. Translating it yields CASKLPLGRGGNSPLHF.

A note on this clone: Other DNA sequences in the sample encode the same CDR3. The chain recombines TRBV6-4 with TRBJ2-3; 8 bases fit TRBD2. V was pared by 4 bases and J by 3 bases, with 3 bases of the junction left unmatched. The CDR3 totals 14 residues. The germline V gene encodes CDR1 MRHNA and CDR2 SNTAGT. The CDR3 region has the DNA TGTGCCAGCAGTGCTGAGCGGGGGACAGATACGCAGTATTTT. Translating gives CASSAERGTDTQYF.

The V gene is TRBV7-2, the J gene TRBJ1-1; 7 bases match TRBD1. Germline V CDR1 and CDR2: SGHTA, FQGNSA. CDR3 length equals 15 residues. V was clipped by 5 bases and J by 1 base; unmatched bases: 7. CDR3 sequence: CASSAIRQGNTEAFF. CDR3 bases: TGTGCCAGCAGCGCCATCCGACAGGGGAACACTGAAGCTTTCTTT.

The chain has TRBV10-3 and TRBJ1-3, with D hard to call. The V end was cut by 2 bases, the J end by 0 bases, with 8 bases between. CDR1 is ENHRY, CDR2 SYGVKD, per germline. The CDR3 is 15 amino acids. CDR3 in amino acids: CAISEAPASGNTIYF. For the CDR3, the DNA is TGTGCCATCAGTGAGGCGCCGGCCTCTGGAAACACCATATATTTT.

CDR3 bases: TGTGCCAGCAGTCCAAGGGTACGGGGGAACACTGAAGCTTTCTTT. It encodes CASSPRVRGNTEAFF. The J gene is TRBJ1-1, the V gene TRBV11-1; no clear D gene. The CDR3 consists of 15 residues. V dropped 6 bases and J dropped 1 base, with 15 bases sitting between them. The germline V gene has CDR1 SGHAT and CDR2 FQDESV (reference sequence). Supplemented by reference TRBV11-1 and TRBJ1-1, the full variable domain reads EAEVAQSPRYKITEKSQAVAFWCDPISGHATLYWYRQILGQGPELLVQFQDESVVDDSQLPKDRFSAERLKGVDSTLKIQPAELGDSAMYLCASSPRVRGNTEAFFGQGTRLTVV.

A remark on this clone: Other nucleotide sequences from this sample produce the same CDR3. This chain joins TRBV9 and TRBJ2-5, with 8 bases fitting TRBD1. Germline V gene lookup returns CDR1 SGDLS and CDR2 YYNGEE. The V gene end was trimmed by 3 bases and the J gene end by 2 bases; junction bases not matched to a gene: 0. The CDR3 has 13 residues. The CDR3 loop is CASSGQGQETQYF. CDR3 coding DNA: TGTGCCAGCAGCGGACAGGGGCAAGAGACCCAGTACTTC.

DNA of the CDR3: TGTGCCAGCAGCTTAGGCTTCAGGGGGACTCGGGAGACCCAGTACTTC. It yields the protein CASSLGFRGTRETQYF. The rearrangement joins TRBV11-2 to TRBJ2-5; D perhaps matches TRBD1 (7 bases). CDR1 and CDR2 (germline): SGHAT, FQNNGV. V dropped 1 base and J dropped 5 bases, with 17 bases sitting between them. CDR3 length: 16 amino acids.

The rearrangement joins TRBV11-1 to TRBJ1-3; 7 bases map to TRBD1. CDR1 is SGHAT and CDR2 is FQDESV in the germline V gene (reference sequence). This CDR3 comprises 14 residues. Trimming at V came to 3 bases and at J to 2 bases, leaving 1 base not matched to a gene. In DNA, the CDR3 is TGTGCCAGCAGCTTCGGGACAGCTGGAAACACCATATATTTT. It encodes CASSFGTAGNTIYF.

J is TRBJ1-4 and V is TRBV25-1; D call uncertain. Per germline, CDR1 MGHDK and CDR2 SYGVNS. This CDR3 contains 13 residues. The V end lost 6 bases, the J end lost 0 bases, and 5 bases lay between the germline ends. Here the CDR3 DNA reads TGTGCCAGCAGGGTTGCAACTAATGAAAAACTGTTTTTT. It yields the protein CASRVATNEKLFF.